The clone carrying this T cell receptor beta chain has just a few counts. Germline values: CDR1 LNHDA, CDR2 SQIVND (reference sequence). The CDR3 has 15 amino acids. V dropped 6 bases and J dropped 0 bases, with 15 bases sitting between them. TCRbeta library construction was performed incorporating unique molecular identifiers. TCRdb re-called the PCR reads with MiXCR, one entry per CDR3 protein. In the table there are hundreds of thousands of distinct CDR3 sequences, 9.5% to 10% of which are singletons. The data were taken from a study of T-cell reconstitution after alpha-beta-depleted transplantation in children.

The chain employs TRBV19 and TRBJ2-7, with D tentatively TRBD1 (6 bases). The clonotype comes from a human donor who donated a stem cell graft to a child with SCID. The sample consisted of PBMCs from the stem cell graft donor, taken from the stem cell graft. The CDR3 protein is CASSDRDTSSYEQYF. CDR3 DNA sequence: TGTGCCAGTAGCGACCGGGACACAAGCTCCTACGAGCAGTACTTC.